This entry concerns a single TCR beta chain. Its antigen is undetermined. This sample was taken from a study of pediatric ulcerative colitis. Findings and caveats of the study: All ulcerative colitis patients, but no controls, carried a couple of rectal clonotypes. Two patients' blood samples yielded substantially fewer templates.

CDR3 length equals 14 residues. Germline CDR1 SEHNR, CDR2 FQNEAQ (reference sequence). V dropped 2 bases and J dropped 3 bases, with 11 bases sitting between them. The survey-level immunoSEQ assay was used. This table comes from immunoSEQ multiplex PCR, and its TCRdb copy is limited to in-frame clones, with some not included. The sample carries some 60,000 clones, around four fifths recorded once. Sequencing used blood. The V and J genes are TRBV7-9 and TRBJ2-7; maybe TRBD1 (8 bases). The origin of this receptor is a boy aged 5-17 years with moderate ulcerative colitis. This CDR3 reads CASSLSGTGYEQYF. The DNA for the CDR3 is TGTGCCAGCAGCTTAAGCGGGACAGGCTACGAGCAGTACTTC.